The rows below give T cell receptor beta chains drawn from one sample of a study of shared clonotypes between healthy human individuals. Produced via immunoSEQ multiplex PCR; TCRdb's table is partial and in-frame only. The data contain approximately 480,000 clones, 75% to 80% of them singletons. Sequencing was carried out using PBMCs. These receptors all stem from a woman aged 40 to 50 in good health. Some clones in this sample may be carry-over from other donors' samples. Both conserved end residues are part of each CDR3. A D gene is named only where the DNA matches it firmly. A row's size may be missing; if present it is once, few, many or a size class.

J gene: TRBJ2-1; V gene: TRBV6-1; D gene: TRBD1; clone size: once; CDR3 length: 15; CDR3 protein: CASLSFGQGKMEQFF; CDR3 DNA: TGTGCCAGCCTGTCGTTCGGACAGGGTAAGATGGAGCAGTTCTTC
J gene: TRBJ1-1; V gene: TRBV2; D gene: NA; clone size: NA; CDR3 length: 14; CDR3 protein: CASSRAGVYSEAFF; CDR3 DNA: TGTGCCAGCAGTCGGGCAGGGGTGTACTCTGAAGCTTTCTTT
J gene: TRBJ2-2; V gene: TRBV5-1; D gene: TRBD2; clone size: NA; CDR3 length: 18; CDR3 protein: CASSSIAGEEVGAGELFF; CDR3 DNA: TGCGCCAGCAGCTCAATAGCGGGAGAGGAGGTTGGGGCCGGGGAGCTGTTTTTT
J gene: TRBJ2-3; V gene: TRBV5-4; D gene: NA; clone size: few; CDR3 length: 15; CDR3 protein: CASSLHRQVGDTQYF; CDR3 DNA: TGTGCCAGCAGCTTGCACCGACAGGTCGGGGATACGCAGTATTTT
J gene: TRBJ2-1; V gene: TRBV30; D gene: TRBD1; clone size: NA; CDR3 length: 13; CDR3 protein: CAWSRTGFDEQFF; CDR3 DNA: TGTGCCTGGAGTCGGACAGGGTTCGATGAGCAGTTCTTC
J gene: TRBJ2-7; V gene: TRBV7-9; D gene: TRBD2; clone size: NA; CDR3 length: 16; CDR3 protein: CASSFQTSGATYEQYF; CDR3 DNA: TGTGCCAGCAGCTTTCAGACTAGCGGAGCAACCTACGAGCAGTACTTC
J gene: TRBJ1-2; V gene: TRBV29-1; D gene: TRBD1; clone size: NA; CDR3 length: 12; CDR3 protein: CSVGTGNYGYTF; CDR3 DNA: TGCAGCGTGGGGACAGGGAACTATGGCTACACCTTC
J gene: TRBJ2-1; V gene: TRBV21-1; D gene: NA; clone size: NA; CDR3 length: 17; CDR3 protein: CASSPIRTGASYNEQFF; CDR3 DNA: TGTGCCAGCAGCCCCATCAGGACAGGCGCTTCCTACAATGAGCAGTTCTTC
J gene: TRBJ2-5; V gene: TRBV11-3; D gene: TRBD1; clone size: NA; CDR3 length: 14; CDR3 protein: CASSPRQGLETQYF; CDR3 DNA: TGTGCCAGCAGCCCCCGACAGGGTCTAGAGACCCAGTACTTC
J gene: TRBJ1-5; V gene: TRBV28; D gene: NA; clone size: many; CDR3 length: 11; CDR3 protein: CASSSGQPQHF; CDR3 DNA: TGTGCCAGCAGTTCAGGGCAGCCCCAGCATTTT
J gene: TRBJ2-6; V gene: TRBV15; D gene: TRBD2; clone size: once; CDR3 length: 16; CDR3 protein: CATSPGGLSGANVLTF; CDR3 DNA: TGTGCCACCAGTCCCGGGGGACTATCTGGGGCCAACGTCCTGACTTTC
J gene: TRBJ2-7; V gene: TRBV11-1; D gene: TRBD2; clone size: NA; CDR3 length: 14; CDR3 protein: CASSQGPSGSEQYF; CDR3 DNA: TGTGCCAGCAGCCAAGGGCCTAGCGGGAGCGAGCAGTACTTC
J gene: TRBJ1-1; V gene: TRBV19; D gene: NA; clone size: NA; CDR3 length: 13; CDR3 protein: CASRLTENTEAFF; CDR3 DNA: TGTGCCAGTAGACTGACAGAGAACACTGAAGCTTTCTTT
J gene: TRBJ1-6; V gene: TRBV29-1; D gene: NA; clone size: NA; CDR3 length: 14; CDR3 protein: CSVLTGPRDSPLHF; CDR3 DNA: TGCAGCGTTCTCACCGGGCCCCGGGATTCACCCCTCCACTTT
J gene: TRBJ2-1; V gene: TRBV18; D gene: NA; clone size: NA; CDR3 length: 14; CDR3 protein: CASSPPGARNEQFF; CDR3 DNA: TGTGCCAGCTCACCACCTGGGGCCCGAAATGAGCAGTTCTTC
J gene: TRBJ1-5; V gene: TRBV28; D gene: NA; clone size: NA; CDR3 length: 15; CDR3 protein: CASTPGLLGDQPQHF; CDR3 DNA: TGTGCCAGCACCCCCGGCCTGTTGGGAGATCAGCCCCAGCATTTT
J gene: TRBJ2-5; V gene: TRBV4-2; D gene: NA; clone size: NA; CDR3 length: 15; CDR3 protein: CASSPAGLDVETQYF; CDR3 DNA: TGTGCCAGCAGCCCAGCCGGGCTAGACGTCGAGACCCAGTACTTC
J gene: TRBJ1-5; V gene: TRBV6-1; D gene: NA; clone size: once; CDR3 length: 12; CDR3 protein: CASTGGNQPQHF; CDR3 DNA: TGTGCCAGCACGGGGGGCAATCAGCCCCAGCATTTT
J gene: TRBJ2-4; V gene: TRBV5-4; D gene: NA; clone size: NA; CDR3 length: 15; CDR3 protein: CASSQADKVGNIQYF; CDR3 DNA: TGTGCCAGCAGCCAGGCCGACAAAGTCGGAAACATTCAGTACTTC
J gene: TRBJ2-7; V gene: TRBV4-2; D gene: NA; clone size: NA; CDR3 length: 15; CDR3 protein: CASSLRAESSYEQYF; CDR3 DNA: TGTGCCAGCAGCCTGAGGGCAGAGAGCTCCTACGAGCAGTACTTC
J gene: TRBJ2-7; V gene: TRBV6-1; D gene: NA; clone size: NA; CDR3 length: 11; CDR3 protein: CASRIWGQQYF; CDR3 DNA: TGTGCCAGCAGGATATGGGGGCAGCAGTACTTC
J gene: TRBJ2-1; V gene: TRBV30; D gene: NA; clone size: many; CDR3 length: 14; CDR3 protein: CALQRQSSYNEQFF; CDR3 DNA: TGTGCGCTGCAAAGGCAGAGCTCCTACAATGAGCAGTTCTTC
J gene: TRBJ2-7; V gene: TRBV7-2; D gene: NA; clone size: NA; CDR3 length: 13; CDR3 protein: CASSSAGYYEQYF; CDR3 DNA: TGTGCCAGCAGCTCTGCGGGCTATTACGAGCAGTACTTC
J gene: TRBJ2-1; V gene: TRBV7-2; D gene: NA; clone size: NA; CDR3 length: 14; CDR3 protein: CASSQAGLYNEQFF; CDR3 DNA: TGTGCCAGCAGCCAAGCTGGACTATACAATGAGCAGTTCTTC
J gene: TRBJ2-6; V gene: TRBV9; D gene: TRBD1; clone size: NA; CDR3 length: 22; CDR3 protein: CASSVQGPQPGQGGPGANVLTF; CDR3 DNA: TGTGCCAGCAGCGTACAAGGGCCTCAACCGGGACAGGGGGGTCCAGGGGCCAACGTCCTGACTTTC
J gene: TRBJ2-5; V gene: TRBV6-1; D gene: NA; clone size: few; CDR3 length: 16; CDR3 protein: CASSEAGWGSRETQYF; CDR3 DNA: TGTGCCAGCAGTGAAGCTGGGTGGGGTAGTAGGGAGACCCAGTACTTC
J gene: TRBJ2-7; V gene: TRBV7-9; D gene: TRBD2; clone size: NA; CDR3 length: 14; CDR3 protein: CASSQLAGVGEQYF; CDR3 DNA: TGTGCCAGCAGCCAACTAGCGGGAGTGGGGGAGCAGTACTTC
J gene: TRBJ2-3; V gene: TRBV4-1; D gene: TRBD1; clone size: NA; CDR3 length: 12; CDR3 protein: CASSRGQHTQYF; CDR3 DNA: TGCGCCAGCAGCCGGGGACAGCATACGCAGTATTTT
J gene: TRBJ1-1; V gene: TRBV28; D gene: NA; clone size: NA; CDR3 length: 13; CDR3 protein: CASRGGMNTEAFF; CDR3 DNA: TGTGCCAGCCGAGGCGGGATGAACACTGAAGCTTTCTTT
J gene: TRBJ2-5; V gene: TRBV25-1; D gene: TRBD2; clone size: NA; CDR3 length: 18; CDR3 protein: CASSPGLAGRRLGETQYF; CDR3 DNA: TGTGCCAGCAGTCCCGGACTAGCGGGACGCCGACTAGGAGAGACCCAGTACTTC
J gene: TRBJ2-2; V gene: TRBV7-3; D gene: TRBD2; clone size: NA; CDR3 length: 15; CDR3 protein: CASSPGLAHTGELFF; CDR3 DNA: TGTGCCAGCAGCCCGGGACTAGCGCACACCGGGGAGCTGTTTTTT
J gene: TRBJ1-2; V gene: TRBV5-1; D gene: NA; clone size: NA; CDR3 length: 15; CDR3 protein: CASSPAEVYNYGYTF; CDR3 DNA: TGCGCCAGCAGCCCAGCCGAAGTCTATAACTATGGCTACACCTTC
J gene: TRBJ2-3; V gene: TRBV5-1; D gene: TRBD1; clone size: once; CDR3 length: 17; CDR3 protein: CASSLPGQGGITDTQYF; CDR3 DNA: TGCGCCAGCAGCTTGCCCGGACAGGGTGGTATCACAGATACGCAGTATTTT
J gene: TRBJ2-7; V gene: TRBV10-2; D gene: NA; clone size: NA; CDR3 length: 14; CDR3 protein: CASHGPGKSDEQYF; CDR3 DNA: TGCGCCAGCCACGGACCAGGGAAATCGGACGAGCAGTACTTC
J gene: TRBJ2-3; V gene: TRBV7-3; D gene: TRBD1; clone size: NA; CDR3 length: 16; CDR3 protein: CASSLRRTGNTDTQYF; CDR3 DNA: TGTGCCAGCAGCTTAAGGAGGACAGGGAACACAGATACGCAGTATTTT
J gene: TRBJ2-2; V gene: TRBV5-8; D gene: TRBD2; clone size: NA; CDR3 length: 15; CDR3 protein: CASGQGLALSGELFF; CDR3 DNA: TGTGCCAGCGGACAGGGACTAGCGTTATCCGGGGAGCTGTTTTTT
J gene: TRBJ1-1; V gene: TRBV7-3; D gene: NA; clone size: NA; CDR3 length: 18; CDR3 protein: CASSLNPFSTYMNTEAFF; CDR3 DNA: TGTGCCAGCAGCCTAAACCCTTTTAGTACCTACATGAACACTGAAGCTTTCTTT